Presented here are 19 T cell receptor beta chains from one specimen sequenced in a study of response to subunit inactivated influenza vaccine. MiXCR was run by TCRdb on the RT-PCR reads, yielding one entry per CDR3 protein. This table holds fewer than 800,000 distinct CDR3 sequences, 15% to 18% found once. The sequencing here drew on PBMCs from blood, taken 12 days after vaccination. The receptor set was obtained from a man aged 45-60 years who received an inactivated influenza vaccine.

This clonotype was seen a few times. Here the CDR3 reads CASSTRTGGTEAFF. The DNA for the CDR3 is TGTGCCAGCAGCACCCGAACAGGGGGCACTGAAGCTTTCTTT. The chain couples TRBV7-8 to TRBJ1-1; TRBD1 matches at 8 bases. Germline CDR1 and CDR2: SGHVS and FQNEAQ. The length of the CDR3 is 14 residues. V shed 5 bases, J shed 4 bases, and the junction held 6 bases outside the gene matches.

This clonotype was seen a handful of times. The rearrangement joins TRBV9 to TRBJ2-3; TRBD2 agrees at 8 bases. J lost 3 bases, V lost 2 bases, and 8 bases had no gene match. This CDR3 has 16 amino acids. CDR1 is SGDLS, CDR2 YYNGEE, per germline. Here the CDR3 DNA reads TGTGCCAGCAGCGTCAGTCCGGGAGGGCTTACAGATACGCAGTATTTT. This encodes CASSVSPGGLTDTQYF.

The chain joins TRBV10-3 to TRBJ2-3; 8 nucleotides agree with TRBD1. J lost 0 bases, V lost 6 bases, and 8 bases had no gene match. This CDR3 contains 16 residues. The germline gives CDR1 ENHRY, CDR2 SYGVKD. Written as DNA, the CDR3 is TGTGCCATCAGCCGGGACAGGTTAGCTAGCACAGATACGCAGTATTTT. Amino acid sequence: CAISRDRLASTDTQYF.

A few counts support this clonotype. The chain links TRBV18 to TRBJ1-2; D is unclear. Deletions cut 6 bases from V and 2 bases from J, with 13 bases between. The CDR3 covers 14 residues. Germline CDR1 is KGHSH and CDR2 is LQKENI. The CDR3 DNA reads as TGTGCCAGCTCTCCTCGGGTACAGAACTATGGCTACACCTTC. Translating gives CASSPRVQNYGYTF.

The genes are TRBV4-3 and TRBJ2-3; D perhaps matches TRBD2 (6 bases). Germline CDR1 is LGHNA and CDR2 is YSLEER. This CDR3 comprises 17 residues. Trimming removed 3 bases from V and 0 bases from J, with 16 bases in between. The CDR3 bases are TGCGCCAGCAGCCAGCTTTTAGGGGACTCTAGCACAGATACGCAGTATTTT. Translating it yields CASSQLLGDSSTDTQYF.

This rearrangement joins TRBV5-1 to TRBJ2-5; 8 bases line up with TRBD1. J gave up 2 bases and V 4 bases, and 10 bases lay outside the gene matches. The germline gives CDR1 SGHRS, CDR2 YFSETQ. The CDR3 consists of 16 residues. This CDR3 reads CASSPRQGTWQETQYF. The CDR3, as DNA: TGCGCCAGCAGCCCGCGACAGGGGACGTGGCAAGAGACCCAGTACTTC.

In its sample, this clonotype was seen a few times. This chain's CDR3 is CASSQALAGHYEQYF. DNA for the CDR3: TGCGCCAGCAGCCAAGCTCTAGCGGGGCACTACGAGCAGTACTTC. The genes are TRBV4-3 and TRBJ2-7, with TRBD2 matching 9 bases. This CDR3 spans 15 amino acids. The V gene's germline CDR1 is LGHNA and CDR2 YSLEER. J was trimmed by 3 bases and V by 1 base; bases with no gene match: 4.

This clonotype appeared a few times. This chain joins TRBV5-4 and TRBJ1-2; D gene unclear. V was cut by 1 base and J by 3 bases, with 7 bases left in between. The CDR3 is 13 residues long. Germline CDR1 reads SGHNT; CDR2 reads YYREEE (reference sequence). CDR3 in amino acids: CASSLIGDYGYTF. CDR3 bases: TGTGCCAGCAGCTTGATAGGAGACTATGGCTACACCTTC.

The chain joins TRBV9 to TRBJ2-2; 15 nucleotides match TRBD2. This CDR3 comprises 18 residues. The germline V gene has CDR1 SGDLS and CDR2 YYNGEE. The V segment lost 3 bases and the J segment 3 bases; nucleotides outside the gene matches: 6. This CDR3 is CASSAGLAGGRDTGELFF. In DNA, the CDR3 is TGTGCCAGCAGCGCGGGACTAGCGGGAGGCAGAGACACCGGGGAGCTGTTTTTT.

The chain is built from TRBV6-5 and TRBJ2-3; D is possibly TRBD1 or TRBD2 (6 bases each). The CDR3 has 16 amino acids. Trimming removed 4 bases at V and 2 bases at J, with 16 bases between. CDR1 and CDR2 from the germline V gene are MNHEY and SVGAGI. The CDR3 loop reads CASSSFEGGNTDTQYF. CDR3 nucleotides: TGTGCCAGCAGTTCCTTTGAGGGGGGAAACACAGATACGCAGTATTTT.

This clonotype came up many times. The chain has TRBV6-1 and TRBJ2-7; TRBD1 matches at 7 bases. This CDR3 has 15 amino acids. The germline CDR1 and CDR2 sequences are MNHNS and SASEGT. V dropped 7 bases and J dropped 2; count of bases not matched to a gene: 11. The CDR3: CASNPRQGGAYEQYF. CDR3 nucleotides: TGTGCCAGCAACCCCCGACAGGGTGGAGCCTACGAGCAGTACTTC.

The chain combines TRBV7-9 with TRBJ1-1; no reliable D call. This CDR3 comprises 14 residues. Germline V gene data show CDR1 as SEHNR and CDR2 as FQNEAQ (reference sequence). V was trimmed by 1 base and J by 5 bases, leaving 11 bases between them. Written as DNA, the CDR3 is TGTGCCAGCAGCTTAGGATCCCTAGAGACTGAAGCTTTCTTT. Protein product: CASSLGSLETEAFF.

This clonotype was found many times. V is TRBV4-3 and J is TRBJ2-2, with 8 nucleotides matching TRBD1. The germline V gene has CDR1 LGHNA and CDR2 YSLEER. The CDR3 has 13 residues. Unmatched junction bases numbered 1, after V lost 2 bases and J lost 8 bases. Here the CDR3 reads CASSQTGGGELFF. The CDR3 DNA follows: TGCGCCAGCAGCCAAACAGGGGGAGGGGAGCTGTTTTTT.

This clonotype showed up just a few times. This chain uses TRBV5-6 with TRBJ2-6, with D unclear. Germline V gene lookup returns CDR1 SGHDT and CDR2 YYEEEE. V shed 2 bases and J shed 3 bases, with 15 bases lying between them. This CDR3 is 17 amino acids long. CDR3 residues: CASSLPLLEDGANVLTF. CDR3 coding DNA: TGTGCCAGCAGCTTACCTTTGCTCGAGGATGGGGCCAACGTCCTGACTTTC.

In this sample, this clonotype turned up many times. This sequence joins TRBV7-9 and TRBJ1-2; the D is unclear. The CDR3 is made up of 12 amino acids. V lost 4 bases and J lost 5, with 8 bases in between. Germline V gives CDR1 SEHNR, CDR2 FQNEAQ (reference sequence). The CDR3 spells CASSSDQYGYTF. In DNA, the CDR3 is TGTGCCAGCAGCTCGGACCAATATGGCTACACCTTC.

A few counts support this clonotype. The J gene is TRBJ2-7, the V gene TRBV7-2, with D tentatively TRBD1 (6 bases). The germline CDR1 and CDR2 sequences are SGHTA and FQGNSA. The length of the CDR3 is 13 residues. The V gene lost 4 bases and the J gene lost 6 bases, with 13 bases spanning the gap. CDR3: CASSSPGQIEQYF. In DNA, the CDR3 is TGTGCCAGCAGCTCGCCGGGACAAATCGAGCAGTACTTC.

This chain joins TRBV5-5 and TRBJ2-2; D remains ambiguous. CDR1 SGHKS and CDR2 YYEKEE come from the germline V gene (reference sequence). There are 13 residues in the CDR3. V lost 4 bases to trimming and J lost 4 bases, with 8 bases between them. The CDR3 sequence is CASSPSVTGELFF. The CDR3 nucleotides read TGTGCCAGCAGCCCCTCAGTCACCGGGGAGCTGTTTTTT.

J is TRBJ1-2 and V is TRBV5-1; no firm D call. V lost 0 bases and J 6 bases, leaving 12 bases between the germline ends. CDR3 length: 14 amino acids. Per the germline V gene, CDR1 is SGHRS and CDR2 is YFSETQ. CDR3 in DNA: TGCGCCAGCAGCTTGGCCACCAGGATGGATGGCTACACCTTC. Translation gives CASSLATRMDGYTF.

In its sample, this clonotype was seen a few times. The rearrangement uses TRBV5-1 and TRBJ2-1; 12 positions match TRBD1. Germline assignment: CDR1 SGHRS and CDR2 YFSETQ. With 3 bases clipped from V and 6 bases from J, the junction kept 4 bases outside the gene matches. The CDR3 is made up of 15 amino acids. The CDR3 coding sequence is TGCGCCAGCAGCTGGGGACAGGGGGCCGTCAATGAGCAGTTCTTC. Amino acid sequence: CASSWGQGAVNEQFF.